Sequencing of this TCR beta chain was carried out in a study of yellow fever vaccine responses in identical twins. TCRdb recomputed calls from the RT-PCR reads with MiXCR, one row per CDR3 protein. Altogether over 10,000 distinct CDR3 sequences are present, approximately 84% being singletons, with the ten largest covering 1.7%. The sample holds one count of this clonotype. Sequencing was performed on T cells from blood (PBMCs), unsorted or a sorted subset (not recorded which), taken before or after yellow fever vaccination (not recorded which). The receptor comes from a woman in her late teens or twenties who received the yellow fever vaccine.

As DNA, the CDR3 is TGTGCCAGCAGCTGGCGACAGGTTACCTTCTCTGGGGCCAACGTCCTGACTTTC. Protein product: CASSWRQVTFSGANVLTF. This chain uses TRBV5-6 with TRBJ2-6; weak D call: TRBD1 (6 bases). The CDR3 loop spans 18 amino acids. V gave up 3 bases and J gave up 0 bases, with 16 bases separating them. The germline V gene has CDR1 SGHDT and CDR2 YYEEEE.